This T cell receptor beta chain was found in a study of blood T cells in healthy people across ages. Germline V gives CDR1 SGHKS, CDR2 YYEKEE (reference sequence). Trimming shortened V by 4 bases and J by 6 bases, and 14 bases separated the two germline ends. The CDR3 totals 14 residues. Then a second PCR, running roughly 7 to 11 cycles, was carried out with a sample-barcoded 5' primer and a J-beta primer mix. Every cDNA molecule carried a tag from a template-switch adaptor bearing 12 random nucleotides. TCRdb re-called the 5' RACE reads with MiXCR, one entry per CDR3 protein. Of 920,000 or so distinct CDR3 sequences listed, 35% to 55% are singletons.

The rearrangement links TRBV5-5 to TRBJ2-1; no definite D call. This sequence was found in a woman between 55 and 75 years old in good health. Sequenced input: blood. Here the CDR3 reads CASSGATARNEQFF. The DNA for the CDR3 is TGTGCCAGCAGCGGCGCTACGGCACGCAATGAGCAGTTCTTC.